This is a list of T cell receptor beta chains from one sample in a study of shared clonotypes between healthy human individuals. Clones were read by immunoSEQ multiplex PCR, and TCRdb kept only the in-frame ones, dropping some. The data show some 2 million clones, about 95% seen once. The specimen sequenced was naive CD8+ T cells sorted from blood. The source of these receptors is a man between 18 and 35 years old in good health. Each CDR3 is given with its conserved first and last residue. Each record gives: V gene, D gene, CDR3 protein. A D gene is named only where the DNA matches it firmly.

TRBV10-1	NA	CASSETGSYEQYF
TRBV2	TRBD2	CATEGLAGSSYEQYF
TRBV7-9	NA	CASSSSSRLYEQYF
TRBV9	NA	CASSEEGLRAEQFF
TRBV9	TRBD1	CASSAQGARTEAFF
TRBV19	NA	CASRTREETQPQHF
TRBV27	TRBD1	CASSLDRGLTEAFF
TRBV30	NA	CAWSVQAEPEAFF
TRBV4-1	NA	CASSQDGGLEQYF
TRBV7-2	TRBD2	CASSSRKLAGDGTQYF
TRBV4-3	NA	CASSQDAGTEAFF
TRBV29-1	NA	CSVDSGGGGPTGELFF
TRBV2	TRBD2	CASSGLALSTDTQYF
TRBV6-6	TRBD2	CASSGGTSGVDDTQYF
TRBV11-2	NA	CASSLPDFYEQYF